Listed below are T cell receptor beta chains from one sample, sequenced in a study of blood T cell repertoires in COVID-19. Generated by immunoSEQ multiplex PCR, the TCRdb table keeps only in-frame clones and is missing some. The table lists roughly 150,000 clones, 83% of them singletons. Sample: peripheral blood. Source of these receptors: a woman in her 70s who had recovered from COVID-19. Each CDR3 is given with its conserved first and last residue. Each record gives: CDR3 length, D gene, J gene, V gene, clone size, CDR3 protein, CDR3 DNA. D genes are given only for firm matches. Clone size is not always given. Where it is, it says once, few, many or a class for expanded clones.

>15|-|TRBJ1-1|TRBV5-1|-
CASSLQAAGNTEAFF
TGCGCCAGCAGCTTGCAAGCCGCCGGGAACACTGAAGCTTTCTTT
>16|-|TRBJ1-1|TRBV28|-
CASSLGQGGGNTEAFF
TGTGCCAGCAGTTTAGGGCAGGGAGGTGGGAACACTGAAGCTTTCTTT
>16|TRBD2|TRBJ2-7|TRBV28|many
CASSLFASGATHEQYF
TGTGCCAGCAGTTTATTTGCTAGCGGGGCGACCCACGAGCAGTACTTC
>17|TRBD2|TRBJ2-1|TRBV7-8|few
CASSLESAGGGYNEQFF
TGTGCCAGCAGCTTAGAAAGCGCGGGAGGCGGGTACAATGAGCAGTTCTTC
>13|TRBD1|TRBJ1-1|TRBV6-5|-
CAAGTGQYTEAFF
TGTGCCGCCGGGACAGGGCAGTACACTGAAGCTTTCTTT
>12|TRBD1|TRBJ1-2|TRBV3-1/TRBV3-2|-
CASSRTGPGYTF
TGTGCCAGCAGCCGGACAGGGCCTGGCTACACCTTC
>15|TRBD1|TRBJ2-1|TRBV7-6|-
CASSLGQGPYNEQFF
TGTGCCAGCAGCTTAGGACAGGGCCCCTACAATGAGCAGTTCTTC
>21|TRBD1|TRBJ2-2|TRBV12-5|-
CASGRTLGQGASPPNTGELFF
TGTGCTAGTGGCCGAACCCTGGGACAGGGGGCGAGCCCCCCGAACACCGGGGAGCTGTTTTTT
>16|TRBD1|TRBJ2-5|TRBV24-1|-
CATSEGDRVTKETQYF
TGTGCCACCAGTGAGGGCGACAGGGTTACGAAAGAGACCCAGTACTTC
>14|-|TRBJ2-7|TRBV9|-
CASSPRSSSYEQYF
TGTGCCAGCAGCCCCCGGTCCTCCTCCTACGAGCAGTACTTC
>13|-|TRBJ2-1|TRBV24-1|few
CATSRQIHNEQFF
TGTGCCACCAGCAGACAGATCCACAATGAGCAGTTCTTC